The sequence of this TCR beta chain was determined in a study of T cells in Graves' hyperthyroidism and ophthalmopathy (dated by TCRdb to the late 2010s). In terms of the full investigation: Peripheral blood was collected at initial diagnosis, before any treatment. A discovery cohort of about 100 patients, approximately 45 with Graves' ophthalmopathy and 57 with stable Graves' hyperthyroidism, was used to find distinguishing TCR V-J signatures. Prospective prediction of ophthalmopathy was tested in an independent validation cohort of 18 to 20 hyperthyroidism patients and 17 patients who later progressed to ophthalmopathy. The approximately 97 discovery patients were randomly divided into training and test sets at a 7:3 ratio. In about 6 Graves' hyperthyroidism patients, the study also compared T-cell repertoires from thyroid tissue with T-cell repertoires from blood. Following sampling, methimazole starting at 30 mg daily was given to hyperthyroidism patients, and high-dose intravenous methylprednisolone was given to ophthalmopathy patients. According to the paper, TCR Vbeta CDR3 sequencing was carried out on around 140 peripheral blood samples, which came from more than 40 ophthalmopathy, around 74 hyperthyroidism and 17 progressor patients. Beyond this particular receptor, the publication reports: A 13 V-J signature model separated ophthalmopathy from stable hyperthyroidism, with approximately 87% sensitivity and about 81% specificity in cross-validation and 80%/75% in testing. Blood samples also contained most of the expanded thyroid clonotypes (frequency above 0.001), which suggests that blood repertoires may reflect thyroid immune responses. In validation, progression to ophthalmopathy was predicted by the model with nearly 71% sensitivity and around 75% specificity, a median of approximately 6.5 months before onset. Sample size was not statistically predetermined, and blinding of investigators to group allocation was not performed.

The TCR beta CDR3 regions were amplified from RNA transcripts. A first-round RT-PCR of the TCR CDR3 used the HTBI primer set with the Qiagen OneStep RT-PCR kit. Libraries were constructed in a second round of multiplex PCR, after which size selection and purification were carried out. Libraries were sequenced paired-end with 100 bp reads on an Illumina HiSeq2000. On the authors' methods: Raw data were processed with SOAPnuke, discarding reads with adapters, uncalled bases, mean Phred below 15, or no exact constant-primer or identifier match. High-quality paired reads were merged using COPE v1.2.5, and each unique nucleotide sequence was defined as a clonotype. MiTCR v1.1 was used to align the clonotypes against IMGT TRBV, TRBD and TRBJ reference segments. The analysis included only V-J combinations with a frequency above 0.0001, which together covered 99% to 99.2% of the repertoires. A TCS score was defined as the ratio between F50 (clonal expansion) and ExV (chaos), using BLOSUM62-based TCRdist between CDR3 peptides within each V-J. Welch's t-statistics and random forest reduced just over 500 V-J features to 10 to 15, which were used in a naive Bayes classifier (R e1071). Starting from the raw public reads, TCRdb applied fastp trimming at Q25, assembled clones with MiXCR and retained in-frame beta chains. For every CDR3 protein sequence, its rows merge into one entry that carries the most common genes and DNA. These V and J calls originate from TCRdb's pipeline instead of the authors' own analysis. The sample table lists 480,000 or so distinct CDR3 sequences, around an eighth of them with a count of one. Of the sample, less than 20% falls within the top ten clones.

V and J are truncated by 4 bases and 2 bases respectively, leaving an intervening sequence of 10 bases. CDR1 SGHDT and CDR2 YYEEEE were looked up in the germline V gene. The CDR3 holds 13 amino acids from the cysteine to the valine. Just CDR3 DNA is preserved here, 39 bases in frame from base 1. With respect to this clonotype: Its cognate antigen has yet to be identified. No per-base quality is available; no much larger clone lies one base away.

A patient counted as having stable Graves' hyperthyroidism if no progression to ophthalmopathy occurred over 18 months of follow-up. Hyperthyroidism patients were newly diagnosed, with disease duration under 2 months, and aged 18 to 65 years. Any patient with an uncontrolled infection, another autoimmune disease, pregnancy or lactation was excluded. Diagnoses were based on clinical symptoms, serum thyroxine and TRAb, thyroid ultrasound and orbital computed tomography. Ficoll-Paque density gradient centrifugation was used to isolate PBMCs from 10 ml of fresh peripheral blood. Trizol reagent was used to extract total RNA, and RNA quality was then checked on an Agilent 2100 Bioanalyzer.

The source of this sequence is a woman under 30 with Graves' hyperthyroidism. Sequences were obtained from blood. Here the chain combines TRBV5-6 and TRBJ2-7; the D gene is perhaps TRBD1, on 5 matching bases. The nucleotide sequence reads TGTGCCAGCAGCCCTTTAGGGGCCTACGAGCAGTACGTC. The resulting protein is CASSPLGAYEQYV.